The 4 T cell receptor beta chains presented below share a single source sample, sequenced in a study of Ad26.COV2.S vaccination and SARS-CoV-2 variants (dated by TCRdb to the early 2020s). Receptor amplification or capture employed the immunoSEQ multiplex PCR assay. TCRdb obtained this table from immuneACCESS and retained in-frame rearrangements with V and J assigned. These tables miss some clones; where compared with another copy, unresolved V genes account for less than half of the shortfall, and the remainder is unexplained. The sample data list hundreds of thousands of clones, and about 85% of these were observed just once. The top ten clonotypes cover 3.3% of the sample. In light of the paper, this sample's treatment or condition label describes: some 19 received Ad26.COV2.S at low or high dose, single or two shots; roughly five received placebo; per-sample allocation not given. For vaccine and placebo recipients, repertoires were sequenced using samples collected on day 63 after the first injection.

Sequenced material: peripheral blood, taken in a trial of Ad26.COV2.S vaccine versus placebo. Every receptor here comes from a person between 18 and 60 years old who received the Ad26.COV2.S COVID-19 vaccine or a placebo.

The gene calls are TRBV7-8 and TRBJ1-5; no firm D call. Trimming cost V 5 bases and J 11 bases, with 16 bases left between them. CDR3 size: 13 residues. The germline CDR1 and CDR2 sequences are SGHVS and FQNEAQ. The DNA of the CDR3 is TGTGCCAGCAGCCCGTCAGGACTCCGAGCCCAGCATTTT. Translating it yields CASSPSGLRAQHF.

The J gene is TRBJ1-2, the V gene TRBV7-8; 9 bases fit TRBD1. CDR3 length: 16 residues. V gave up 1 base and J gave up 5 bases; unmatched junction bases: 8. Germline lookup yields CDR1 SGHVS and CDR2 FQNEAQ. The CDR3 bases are TGTGCCAGCAGCTTAGAAAGGACAGGGGCTGGGTATGGCTACACCTTC. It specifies CASSLERTGAGYGYTF.

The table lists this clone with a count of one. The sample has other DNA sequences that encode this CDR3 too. In DNA form, the CDR3 reads TGCGCCAGCAGCTTAGGACAGGGTGGATCACCCCTCCACTTT. Translated: CASSLGQGGSPLHF. V is TRBV5-1 and J is TRBJ1-6; 8 bases line up with TRBD1. CDR1 and CDR2 (germline): SGHRS, YFSETQ. There are 14 residues in the CDR3. V shed 2 bases and J 10 bases; nucleotides not matched to a gene: 5.

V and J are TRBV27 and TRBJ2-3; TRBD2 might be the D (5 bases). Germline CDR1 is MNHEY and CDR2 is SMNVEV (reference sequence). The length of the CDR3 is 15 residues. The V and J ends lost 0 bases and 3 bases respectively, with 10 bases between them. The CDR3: CASSLSPERTDTQYF. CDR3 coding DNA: TGTGCCAGCAGTTTATCGCCGGAGCGGACAGATACGCAGTATTTT.